The 27 T cell receptor beta chains below come from one sample, sequenced in a study of cytomegalovirus exposure and HLA in healthy donors. With 60 Vbeta and 13 Jbeta primers, the PCR was carried out. Assay: immunoSEQ multiplex PCR; the TCRdb copy retains only in-frame clones and omits some. The sample includes 150,000 or so clones, under 85% of them seen just once. The sample consisted of PBMCs. Receptors were obtained from a woman in her thirties or forties in good health and CMV-seropositive.

This chain connects TRBV6-5 to TRBJ2-5; weak D call: TRBD2 (5 bases). Germline V gene lookup returns CDR1 MNHEY and CDR2 SVGAGI. Trimming took 11 bases from V and 5 from J, leaving 18 bases between them. This CDR3 region has 13 residues. CDR3 residues: CAARDEGLETQYF. CDR3 DNA sequence: TGTGCCGCGAGAGATGAAGGACTCGAGACCCAGTACTTC.

The rearrangement joins TRBV5-1 to TRBJ2-5; maybe TRBD2 (5 bases). This CDR3 has 15 residues. CDR1 is SGHRS, CDR2 YFSETQ, per germline. The V end was cut by 4 bases, the J end by 1 base, with 14 bases between. CDR3 nucleotides: TGCGCCAGCAGCGGCCCGGCGGGCTCCCAAGAGACCCAGTACTTC. Amino acids: CASSGPAGSQETQYF. Variable domain in full (rest from reference TRBV5-1 and TRBJ2-5): KAGVTQTPRYLIKTRGQQVTLSCSPISGHRSVSWYQQTPGQGLQFLFEYFSETQRNKGNFPGRFSGRQFSNSRSEMNVSTLELGDSALYLCASSGPAGSQETQYFGPGTRLLVL.

The CDR3 DNA sequence: TGTGCCAGTAGTCTACTAGGGAACACTGAAGCTTTCTTT. Translation: CASSLLGNTEAFF. The V call is TRBV19, the J call TRBJ1-1; D not resolved. Per the germline V gene, CDR1 is LNHDA and CDR2 is SQIVND (reference sequence). CDR3 length: 13 amino acids. With 5 bases removed from V and 1 base from J, the gap between germline ends came to 8 bases.

On this clone: In the same sample, other DNA sequences code for this CDR3. This chain uses TRBV28 with TRBJ2-3; TRBD2 matches 8 bases. V shed 5 bases, J shed 1 base, and the junction held 2 bases outside the gene matches. The CDR3 runs 14 residues. In germline, CDR1 is MDHEN, CDR2 SYDVKM. CDR3 bases: TGTGCCAGCAGTCTGCGGGGGGGCACAGATACGCAGTATTTT. Translating it yields CASSLRGGTDTQYF.

In regard to this clone: The junction shows a germline mismatch at one end, possibly a read error. The rearrangement joins TRBV7-9 to TRBJ1-6; 8 nucleotides align to TRBD1. This CDR3 region has 11 residues. Germline loops: CDR1 SEHNR, CDR2 FQNEAQ (reference sequence). CDR3 sequence: CASSSGTGLYF. CDR3 sequence (DNA): TGTGCCAGCAGCTCCGGGACAGGTCTATACTTT.

The chain uses TRBV18 and TRBJ2-5; TRBD1 aligns across 8 bases. Germline CDR1 reads KGHSH; CDR2 reads LQKENI. This CDR3 has 15 residues. J was trimmed by 0 bases and V by 4 bases; bases with no gene match: 4. The CDR3 reads CASSLQGAYQETQYF. As DNA, the CDR3 is TGTGCCAGCTCACTTCAGGGGGCGTACCAAGAGACCCAGTACTTC.

This clone was seen just once. V is TRBV10-3 and J is TRBJ1-1, with TRBD1 identical over 7 bases. This CDR3 comprises 16 residues. Germline trimming cut 0 bases from V and 4 bases from J; bases unmatched to any gene: 8. Germline V gene sequence: CDR1 ENHRY, CDR2 SYGVKD. The CDR3, as DNA: TGTGCCATCAGTGAGTCGTTGTGGGACAGAGGCACTGAAGCTTTCTTT. Translating gives CAISESLWDRGTEAFF.

The J gene is TRBJ2-1, the V gene TRBV5-1, with 7 bases matching TRBD1. V was clipped by 0 bases and J by 8 bases; unmatched bases: 8. CDR1 SGHRS and CDR2 YFSETQ come from the germline V gene. CDR3 length: 15 residues. In nucleotides, the CDR3 is TGCGCCAGCAGCTTGGGGGGCGAGGGGGCCTATGAGCAGTTCTTC. Translation gives CASSLGGEGAYEQFF. Based on the CDR3 plus reference TRBV5-1 and TRBJ2-1, the full variable domain is KAGVTQTPRYLIKTRGQQVTLSCSPISGHRSVSWYQQTPGQGLQFLFEYFSETQRNKGNFPGRFSGRQFSNSRSEMNVSTLELGDSALYLCASSLGGEGAYEQFFGPGTRLTVL.

This chain uses TRBV5-4 with TRBJ1-2; possible D gene TRBD1, 5 bases. Trimming took 7 bases from V and 6 from J, leaving 16 bases between them. The germline CDR1 and CDR2 sequences are SGHNT and YYREEE (reference sequence). The CDR3 runs 13 residues. The CDR3 reads CASRLDSYNGYTF. CDR3 coding DNA: TGTGCCAGCCGACTAGACAGCTACAATGGCTACACCTTC.

The chain combines TRBV5-1 with TRBJ2-1, with TRBD2 matching over 10 bases. The V gene end was trimmed by 7 bases and the J gene end by 2 bases; junction bases not matched to a gene: 15. Germline V gene sequence: CDR1 SGHRS, CDR2 YFSETQ. This CDR3 is built from 18 residues. The CDR3 DNA follows: TGCGCCAGCGCCCCAAAGTTACTTAGCGGGGGGACCTACAATGAGCAGTTCTTC. Protein sequence: CASAPKLLSGGTYNEQFF.

This chain links TRBV6-1 with TRBJ1-5; D possibly corresponds to TRBD1 (6 bases). Germline loops: CDR1 MNHNS, CDR2 SASEGT. Trimming pared 1 base from V and 0 bases from J, leaving 10 bases between. The CDR3 runs to 16 residues. The CDR3 protein is CASSEGGGLSNQPQHF. DNA of the CDR3: TGTGCCAGCAGTGAAGGGGGGGGGCTTAGCAATCAGCCCCAGCATTTT.

The chain has TRBV15 and TRBJ2-2; D perhaps matches TRBD1 (5 bases). Trimming shortened V by 8 bases and J by 0 bases, and 10 bases separated the two germline ends. Germline CDR1 reads LNHNV; CDR2 reads YYDKDF (reference sequence). The CDR3 is 14 amino acids. CDR3 in amino acids: CATEDTANTGELFF. As DNA, the CDR3 is TGTGCCACCGAGGACACCGCGAACACCGGGGAGCTGTTTTTT.

This chain connects TRBV5-1 to TRBJ1-1; TRBD1 agrees at 7 bases. Unmatched junction bases numbered 3, after V lost 0 bases and J lost 1 base. The V gene's germline CDR1 is SGHRS and CDR2 YFSETQ. CDR3 size: 15 residues. The DNA of the CDR3 is TGCGCCAGCAGCTTGGCGGGACAGCCGAACACTGAAGCTTTCTTT. Protein: CASSLAGQPNTEAFF.

To note about this clone: Other nucleotide sequences in the sample specify the same CDR3. The chain uses TRBV5-1 and TRBJ2-5; D remains ambiguous. This CDR3 comprises 11 residues. The germline V gene has CDR1 SGHRS and CDR2 YFSETQ. V shed 4 bases and J shed 2 bases, with 3 bases lying between them. CDR3 sequence reads: CASSQQETQYF. In nucleotides, the CDR3 is TGCGCCAGCAGCCAGCAAGAGACCCAGTACTTC.

This sequence joins TRBV6-1 and TRBJ1-4; D is ambiguous. This CDR3 contains 15 residues. CDR1 and CDR2 (germline): MNHNS, SASEGT. The V and J ends lost 10 bases and 5 bases respectively, with 20 bases between them. The CDR3 sequence is CAKFSGKDWNEKLFF. DNA of the CDR3: TGTGCCAAATTCAGCGGGAAAGACTGGAATGAAAAACTGTTTTTT.

The chain employs TRBV27 and TRBJ2-7, with 10 bases lining up with TRBD2. With 0 bases clipped from V and 3 bases from J, the junction kept 2 bases outside the gene matches. Germline assignment: CDR1 MNHEY and CDR2 SMNVEV (reference sequence). The CDR3 has 15 residues. The CDR3 sequence: CASSLSAGGIYEQYF. The CDR3, as DNA: TGTGCCAGCAGTTTATCAGCGGGGGGGATCTACGAGCAGTACTTC.

The CDR3 spells CSAPHAGGQFF. Here the CDR3 DNA reads TGCAGTGCACCTCACGCGGGGGGGCAGTTCTTC. The chain carries TRBV20-1 and TRBJ2-1; TRBD2 matches at 8 bases. V shed 6 bases, J shed 12 bases, and the junction held 7 bases outside the gene matches. Germline lookup yields CDR1 DFQATT and CDR2 SNEGSKA (reference sequence). This CDR3 region has 11 residues.

As for this clone: Germline and junction disagree at one end, which may indicate a read error. The CDR3 is CSSSFSGGIYEQYF. The CDR3 nucleotides are TGTTCCAGCAGCTTTTCCGGGGGGATCTACGAGCAGTACTTC. The chain joins TRBV7-9 to TRBJ2-7, with 7 bases matching TRBD2. Germline-derived CDR1 and CDR2 are SEHNR and FQNEAQ (reference sequence). This CDR3 comprises 14 residues.

This sequence joins TRBV6-1 and TRBJ2-1, with TRBD2 identical over 14 bases. The J segment lost 10 bases and the V segment lost 10 bases, leaving 6 bases of the junction unmatched. Looked up from germline, CDR1 is MNHNS and CDR2 is SASEGT. The CDR3 is 13 amino acids. The CDR3: CAIRLAGGREQFF. CDR3 coding DNA: TGTGCCATCAGACTAGCGGGGGGGCGAGAGCAGTTCTTC.

In its sample, this clone was seen a few times. The chain uses TRBV5-1 and TRBJ2-3, with 12 positions matching TRBD2. After removal of 4 bases from V and 2 bases from J, the junction contained 5 bases not matched to a gene. Germline CDR1 is SGHRS and CDR2 is YFSETQ. This CDR3 is built from 16 residues. The CDR3 coding sequence is TGCGCCAGCAGCCCAAGACTAGCGGGGGACACAGATACGCAGTATTTT. It codes for CASSPRLAGDTDTQYF.

The chain uses TRBV7-2 and TRBJ2-3; 16 nucleotides align to TRBD2. Looked up from germline, CDR1 is SGHTA and CDR2 is FQGNSA. V shed 1 base, J shed 9 bases, and the junction held 10 bases outside the gene matches. This CDR3 is built from 18 residues. The CDR3 DNA is TGTGCCAGCAGCTTAGTTGTGGAGGGACTAGCGGGGGGGCAGACGCAGTATTTT. Residues: CASSLVVEGLAGGQTQYF.

The chain is built from TRBV27 and TRBJ2-7; a weak D match, TRBD1 (7 bases). Trimming took 2 bases from V and 2 from J, leaving 19 bases between them. From germline, CDR1 is MNHEY and CDR2 SMNVEV (reference sequence). The CDR3 is made up of 17 amino acids. The CDR3 spells CASSLAQRQGGTYEQYF. The CDR3 DNA is TGTGCCAGCAGTTTAGCCCAGCGGCAGGGGGGAACCTACGAGCAGTACTTC.

CDR3 sequence (DNA): TGCGCCAGCAGCTTGGGGACACCTAACTATGGCTACACCTTC. It codes for CASSLGTPNYGYTF. This chain connects TRBV5-1 to TRBJ1-2; a possible D gene is TRBD1 (5 bases). With 0 bases removed from V and 0 bases from J, the gap between germline ends came to 6 bases. The V gene's germline CDR1 is SGHRS and CDR2 YFSETQ. CDR3 length: 14 residues.

The table lists this clone with a few counts. V and J are TRBV10-3 and TRBJ2-3; perhaps TRBD2 as D (5 bases). Per germline, CDR1 ENHRY and CDR2 SYGVKD. The CDR3 is 15 amino acids. The V and J ends lost 8 bases and 2 bases respectively, with 17 bases between them. In nucleotides, the CDR3 is TGTGCCATCGGACGGGGTGAACCGTTCACAGATACGCAGTATTTT. The encoded protein is CAIGRGEPFTDTQYF.

The chain has TRBV14 and TRBJ2-3; D gene ambiguous. The V end lost 6 bases, the J end lost 2 bases, and 6 bases lay between the germline ends. The CDR3 totals 12 residues. Germline V lookup: CDR1 SGHDN, CDR2 FVKESK. Here the CDR3 reads CASSQYTDTQYF. The CDR3 nucleotides are TGTGCCAGCAGTCAATACACAGATACGCAGTATTTT.

The chain is built from TRBV7-9 and TRBJ1-6; D remains ambiguous. The CDR3 loop spans 14 amino acids. V was pared by 4 bases and J by 10 bases, with 14 bases between. From germline, CDR1 is SEHNR and CDR2 FQNEAQ (reference sequence). CDR3 DNA sequence: TGTGCCAGCAGCTCCAAGGCGGGTGTCTCACCCCTCCACTTT. The encoded protein is CASSSKAGVSPLHF.

The CDR3 bases are TGTGCCAGCAGTCCCCCCGGGCAGGGCACTCTTTACGAAGCTTTCTTT. This gives the protein CASSPPGQGTLYEAFF. The rearrangement links TRBV28 to TRBJ1-1; a possible D gene is TRBD1 (5 bases). The V end was cut by 5 bases, the J end by 8 bases, with 24 bases between. The CDR3 is made up of 16 amino acids. Germline values: CDR1 MDHEN, CDR2 SYDVKM. Full variable domain (outside the CDR3, taken from reference TRBV28 and TRBJ1-1): DVKVTQSSRYLVKRTGEKVFLECVQDMDHENMFWYRQDPGLGLRLIYFSYDVKMKEKGDIPEGYSVSREKKERFSLILESASTNQTSMYLCASSPPGQGTLYEAFFGQGTRLTVV.